The clone carrying this T cell receptor beta chain was recorded at least ten times. The library had UMIs added by 3' ligation of an oligonucleotide to TCR cDNA. The SP2 primer and nested alpha and beta constant region primers amplified ligated cDNA in four rounds. TCRdb independently ran MiXCR on the 5' RACE reads; one entry per CDR3 protein. The data hold around 56,000 distinct CDR3 sequences, with under 10% observed a single time. This entry comes from a study of naive and memory T cell subsets. Looked up from germline, CDR1 is SGHRS and CDR2 is YFSETQ. Trimming stripped 0 bases from V and 0 bases from J, with 6 bases between. There are 14 residues in the CDR3.

This receptor was taken from a female donor in good health. The V and J genes are TRBV5-1 and TRBJ1-1, with D perhaps TRBD1 (5 bases). This CDR3 is CASSLDRMNTEAFF. The CDR3 nucleotides read TGCGCCAGCAGCTTGGACAGGATGAACACTGAAGCTTTCTTT.